This T cell receptor (beta chain) is drawn from a study of T-cell reconstitution after alpha-beta-depleted transplantation in children. Molecular barcoding with unique molecular identifiers was used for the TCRbeta library. TCRdb recomputed calls from the PCR reads with MiXCR, one row per CDR3 protein. In the table there are hundreds of thousands of distinct CDR3 sequences, 10% to 15% of which are singletons. Germline CDR1 is MNHEY and CDR2 is SVGAGI. V was trimmed by 2 bases and J by 2 bases, leaving 17 bases between them. The CDR3 contains 17 residues. The source material was PBMCs, sampled before TCRalphabeta/CD19-depleted stem cell transplant. The sequence came from a girl aged 2-10 years with congenital amegakaryocytic thrombocytopenia, due to receive a stem cell transplant. J is TRBJ2-3 and V is TRBV6-5; the D gene is possibly TRBD1 (6 bases). This CDR3 is CASSYGLQGWNTDTQYF. For the CDR3, the DNA is TGTGCCAGCAGTTACGGCCTACAGGGTTGGAACACAGATACGCAGTATTTT.